A single sample is the source of the 3 T cell receptor beta chains below, sequenced in a study of cytomegalovirus exposure and HLA in healthy donors. The PCR used 60 Vbeta and 13 Jbeta primers. Repertoires were generated with immunoSEQ multiplex PCR, while TCRdb's copy carries only in-frame clones and drops some. Among some 210,000 clones listed, around four fifths were seen once. Sample: PBMCs. These receptors were taken from a male donor in good health and CMV-seronegative.

This rearrangement joins TRBV5-1 to TRBJ2-5, with 7 bases that match TRBD1. With V trimmed by 2 bases and J by 2 bases, 18 bases remained unmatched. Per the germline V gene, CDR1 is SGHRS and CDR2 is YFSETQ. This CDR3 is 19 amino acids long. The CDR3 is CASSFQLQTFRQGQETQYF. CDR3 in DNA: TGCGCCAGCAGCTTCCAATTACAAACCTTTAGACAGGGTCAAGAGACCCAGTACTTC.

This clone was found a few times. This rearrangement joins TRBV7-9 to TRBJ1-5; possibly TRBD1 for D (5 bases). Germline CDR1 and CDR2: SEHNR and FQNEAQ (reference sequence). CDR3 size: 14 residues. Trimming took 3 bases from V and 4 from J, leaving 10 bases between them. CDR3: CASSFETENQPQHF. The CDR3 region has the DNA TGTGCCAGCAGCTTCGAGACAGAGAATCAGCCCCAGCATTTT. Using reference TRBV7-9 and TRBJ1-5 for the parts outside the CDR3, the full variable domain is DTGVSQNPRHKITKRGQNVTFRCDPISEHNRLYWYRQTLGQGPEFLTYFQNEAQLEKSRLLSDRFSAERPKGSFSTLEIQRTEQGDSAMYLCASSFETENQPQHFGDGTRLSIL.

The chain has TRBV19 and TRBJ2-5, with 10 bases aligning to TRBD1. V was clipped by 4 bases and J by 5 bases; unmatched bases: 7. Germline V lookup: CDR1 LNHDA, CDR2 SQIVND (reference sequence). The CDR3 runs 15 residues. The DNA of the CDR3 is TGTGCCAGTAGTAAGTCGACAGGGGGCTATGAGACCCAGTACTTC. This gives the protein CASSKSTGGYETQYF.